This entry lists 11 T cell receptor beta chains sequenced from one sample in a study of PD-L1 blockade in urothelial cancer. Time point noted: pretreatment peripheral blood. Clones were read by immunoSEQ multiplex PCR, and TCRdb kept only the in-frame ones, dropping some. The profile shows approximately 100,000 clones, 89% of them singletons. This specimen was PBMCs, taken around atezolizumab (anti-PD-L1) treatment. The source is a woman of 80 years or more with urothelial cancer.

The chain has TRBV28 and TRBJ2-1, with a weak D call TRBD1 (6 bases). This CDR3 is built from 14 residues. V was trimmed by 1 base and J by 5 bases, leaving 9 bases between them. The V gene's germline CDR1 is MDHEN and CDR2 SYDVKM. CDR3 sequence: CASSLYRAHNEQFF. CDR3 coding DNA: TGTGCCAGCAGTTTATACAGGGCCCACAATGAGCAGTTCTTC. The variable domain in full, with the rest retrieved from reference TRBV28 and TRBJ2-1, is DVKVTQSSRYLVKRTGEKVFLECVQDMDHENMFWYRQDPGLGLRLIYFSYDVKMKEKGDIPEGYSVSREKKERFSLILESASTNQTSMYLCASSLYRAHNEQFFGPGTRLTVL.

The chain is built from TRBV7-9 and TRBJ1-1, with D possibly TRBD1 on 5 matching bases. Trimming shortened V by 5 bases and J by 5 bases, and 15 bases separated the two germline ends. The CDR3 length is 14 residues. Per the germline V gene, CDR1 is SEHNR and CDR2 is FQNEAQ (reference sequence). The CDR3 nucleotides are TGTGCCAGCAGCCATAATCAGAAGGGGACTGAAGCTTTCTTT. Translated: CASSHNQKGTEAFF. Full variable domain (rest looked up from reference TRBV7-9 and TRBJ1-1): DTGVSQNPRHKITKRGQNVTFRCDPISEHNRLYWYRQTLGQGPEFLTYFQNEAQLEKSRLLSDRFSAERPKGSFSTLEIQRTEQGDSAMYLCASSHNQKGTEAFFGQGTRLTVV.

The V call is TRBV16, the J call TRBJ1-3, with D uncertain. CDR3 length: 15 amino acids. Germline-derived CDR1 and CDR2 are KGHSY and FQNENV. Trimming shortened V by 0 bases and J by 2 bases, and 8 bases separated the two germline ends. The CDR3 DNA follows: TGTGCCAGCAGCCAATCGAGGGCTACTGGAAACACCATATATTTT. Its protein product is CASSQSRATGNTIYF.

This clone was seen just once. The chain links TRBV2 to TRBJ1-2; no reliable D call. The ends were cut back, 1 base at V and 5 bases at J, with 14 bases in the middle. There are 15 residues in the CDR3. The germline V gene encodes CDR1 SNHLY and CDR2 FYNNEI. CDR3 residues: CASSEEFGGVYGYTF. The CDR3 nucleotides are TGTGCCAGCAGTGAAGAATTCGGAGGAGTTTATGGCTACACCTTC.

The J gene is TRBJ2-2, the V gene TRBV12-5; 7 nucleotides align to TRBD2. The CDR3 loop spans 19 amino acids. Germline trimming cut 0 bases from V and 5 bases from J; bases unmatched to any gene: 15. Looked up from germline, CDR1 is LGHNT and CDR2 is FRNRAP. The CDR3 bases are TGTGCTAGTGGTTTGGTATATGAGCGGCTAGCGGACGGAACCGGGGAGCTGTTTTTT. As protein: CASGLVYERLADGTGELFF.

The gene calls are TRBV28 and TRBJ1-4; D is uncertain. V lost 0 bases and J 0 bases, leaving 14 bases between the germline ends. Germline V lookup: CDR1 MDHEN, CDR2 SYDVKM. This CDR3 comprises 18 residues. The CDR3 here is CASSLWVGVPATNEKLFF. The CDR3 DNA is TGTGCCAGCAGTTTATGGGTTGGAGTCCCCGCAACTAATGAAAAACTGTTTTTT.

The chain carries TRBV7-9 and TRBJ2-1; TRBD1 is a possible D gene (6 bases). V dropped 5 bases and J dropped 5 bases, with 16 bases sitting between them. The CDR3 sequence is 15 residues long. CDR1 is SEHNR, CDR2 FQNEAQ, per germline (reference sequence). The CDR3 coding sequence is TGTGCCAGCAGCCCACAGGGTTTCGGAAACAATGAGCAGTTCTTC. This codes for CASSPQGFGNNEQFF.

The genes are TRBV9 and TRBJ2-3, with 9 bases aligning to TRBD2. Per the germline V gene, CDR1 is SGDLS and CDR2 is YYNGEE. The junction had 1 base not matched to a gene; V was cut back by 0 bases and J by 2 bases. This CDR3 contains 15 residues. CDR3 in amino acids: CASSVASGITDTQYF. The DNA of the CDR3 is TGTGCCAGCAGCGTAGCTAGCGGGATCACAGATACGCAGTATTTT.

This clone appeared a few times. V is TRBV18 and J is TRBJ2-2; TRBD1 is a possible D gene (5 bases). V was pared by 2 bases and J by 5 bases, with 9 bases between. The germline V gene encodes CDR1 KGHSH and CDR2 LQKENI. The CDR3 consists of 14 residues. CDR3 loop: CASSPGASTGELFF. The CDR3 coding sequence is TGTGCCAGCTCACCAGGGGCGAGTACCGGGGAGCTGTTTTTT.

The count of this clone is one. This chain uses TRBV10-1 with TRBJ2-2; 11 bases fit TRBD2. Germline V CDR1 and CDR2: WNHNN, SYGVQD (reference sequence). With V trimmed by 8 bases and J by 7 bases, 3 bases remained unmatched. There are 13 residues in the CDR3. CDR3 residues: CASGTSGSGELFF. In nucleotides, the CDR3 is TGCGCCAGCGGGACTAGCGGTAGCGGGGAGCTGTTTTTT.

Details on this clone: At one boundary the junction diverges from the germline segment, which might be a read error. The CDR3 region has the DNA TGTGCCATCAGGCCAAGGACTAGCGGGAAGCCACCCGATAGCTTC. Protein sequence: CAIRPRTSGKPPDSF. The V gene is TRBV10-3, the J gene TRBJ2-7, with TRBD2 identical over 12 bases. Germline lookup yields CDR1 ENHRY and CDR2 SYGVKD. This CDR3 is 15 amino acids long.